A selection of T cell receptor beta chains follows, all from one sample in a study of blood T cell repertoires in COVID-19. Sequencing was performed with immunoSEQ multiplex PCR; in TCRdb, only in-frame clones are kept and a portion is missing. Of tens of thousands of clones in the sample, around nine tenths were seen once. The sample taken for sequencing was peripheral blood. Every receptor here comes from a man between 60 and 75 years old with active COVID-19. Both conserved end residues are part of each CDR3. D genes are given only for firm matches. The listing skips clone size in some rows; elsewhere it reads once, few, many or a size class.

TRBD2	few	TRBV18	TRBJ2-7	CASSLQRENEQYF	TGTGCCAGCTCACTCCAGCGGGAGAACGAGCAGTACTTC
TRBD1	NA	TRBV28	TRBJ1-2	CASRRNRGPGGYTF	TGTGCCAGCAGACGGAACAGGGGGCCTGGTGGCTACACCTTC
TRBD1	NA	TRBV5-4	TRBJ2-3	CASSLRQGASDTQYF	TGTGCCAGCAGCTTGAGGCAGGGGGCCTCAGATACGCAGTATTTT
NA	NA	TRBV19	TRBJ1-1	CASKARGGITEAFF	TGTGCCAGTAAAGCCCGGGGAGGGATCACTGAAGCTTTCTTT
TRBD2	NA	TRBV3-1/TRBV3-2	TRBJ2-5	CASSQDLAGGRRETQYF	TGTGCCAGCAGCCAAGATCTAGCGGGAGGCCGTCGGGAGACCCAGTACTTC
TRBD1	NA	TRBV19	TRBJ1-6	CASSDRQGFYNSPLHF	TGTGCCAGTAGTGACCGACAGGGCTTCTATAATTCACCCCTCCACTTT
NA	NA	TRBV27	TRBJ1-6	CASSLGALPSPLHF	TGTGCCAGCAGTTTGGGAGCTCTACCCTCACCCCTCCACTTT
NA	once	TRBV27	TRBJ1-2	CASSLLGLGYGYTF	TGTGCCAGCAGTTTACTGGGGCTCGGCTATGGCTACACCTTC
NA	NA	TRBV3-1/TRBV3-2	TRBJ1-1	CASSQPTGGAEAFF	TGTGCCAGCAGCCAACCCACGGGGGGGGCTGAAGCTTTCTTT
NA	NA	TRBV29-1	TRBJ2-1	CSVVNLRGLPSYNEQFF	TGCAGCGTCGTAAACCTCAGGGGTCTCCCCTCCTACAATGAGCAGTTCTTC
TRBD2	NA	TRBV5-8	TRBJ2-2	CASSLSGTSGPFTGELFF	TGTGCCAGCAGCTTGAGTGGGACTAGCGGACCTTTCACCGGGGAGCTGTTTTTT
NA	NA	TRBV10-1	TRBJ1-5	CASSDGGIQPQHF	TGCGCCAGCAGTGACGGCGGAATTCAGCCCCAGCATTTT
TRBD1	NA	TRBV7-9	TRBJ2-2	CASRGTVNTGELFF	TGTGCCAGCCGAGGGACAGTGAACACCGGGGAGCTGTTTTTT
TRBD2	NA	TRBV5-8	TRBJ2-2	CASSLQLAATGELFF	TGTGCCAGCAGCTTGCAACTAGCGGCTACCGGGGAGCTGTTTTTT
TRBD1	NA	TRBV7-8	TRBJ1-1	CASSGGQGANTEAFF	TGTGCCAGCAGCGGGGGTCAGGGGGCCAACACTGAAGCTTTCTTT
TRBD2	NA	TRBV5-1	TRBJ2-1	CASSLPSGGGSYNEQFF	TGCGCCAGCAGCTTGCCTAGCGGGGGGGGCTCCTACAATGAGCAGTTCTTC
NA	NA	TRBV7-8	TRBJ1-4	CASSLGTATNEKLFF	TGTGCCAGCAGCTTAGGTACAGCAACTAATGAAAAACTGTTTTTT
TRBD1	NA	TRBV12-5	TRBJ1-2	CASGLALGQGAGYGYTF	TGTGCTAGTGGTTTGGCCCTTGGACAGGGAGCTGGCTATGGCTACACCTTC
TRBD2	NA	TRBV7-6	TRBJ2-3	CASSLGKGLAGPTDTQYF	TGTGCCAGCAGCTTAGGAAAGGGACTAGCGGGACCCACAGATACGCAGTATTTT
NA	NA	TRBV7-2	TRBJ2-7	CASSSQPTRSYEQYF	TGTGCCAGCAGCTCACAACCGACTCGCTCCTACGAGCAGTACTTC
TRBD2	NA	TRBV10-2	TRBJ2-5	CASSLGLAGVRGETQYF	TGCGCCAGCAGCCTCGGACTAGCGGGAGTTAGGGGGGAGACCCAGTACTTC
NA	NA	TRBV29-1	TRBJ2-7	CSVELWTQSYEQYF	TGCAGCGTTGAACTTTGGACACAGAGTTACGAGCAGTACTTC
NA	NA	TRBV7-2	TRBJ2-3	CASSRRTSVDTQYF	TGTGCCAGCAGCCGTCGAACCTCGGTGGATACGCAGTATTTT
NA	NA	TRBV6-5	TRBJ2-5	CASSYSGAGRETQYF	TGTGCCAGCAGTTACTCAGGGGCAGGTCGTGAGACCCAGTACTTC
NA	NA	TRBV29-1	TRBJ2-1	CSAKKGVEQFF	TGCAGCGCCAAAAAGGGGGTTGAGCAGTTCTTC
TRBD2	NA	TRBV27	TRBJ2-1	CASSLLSGRAYNEQFF	TGTGCCAGCAGTTTACTTAGCGGGAGGGCATACAATGAGCAGTTCTTC
TRBD2	NA	TRBV3-1/TRBV3-2	TRBJ2-3	CASSQISGSTTDTQYF	TGTGCCAGCAGCCAAATCAGCGGGAGTACCACAGATACGCAGTATTTT
NA	NA	TRBV7-2	TRBJ1-2	CASSLAAYGYTF	TGTGCCAGCAGCTTAGCAGCCTATGGCTACACCTTC
TRBD1	NA	TRBV24-1	TRBJ1-5	CATSGTTGADQPQHF	TGTGCCACCAGTGGAACAACAGGGGCGGATCAGCCCCAGCATTTT
TRBD1	NA	TRBV5-4	TRBJ1-2	CASTPLPGTGLYGYTF	TGTGCCAGCACCCCTTTACCCGGGACAGGGCTCTATGGCTACACCTTC
NA	NA	TRBV9	TRBJ1-3	CASRPRDSSGNTIYF	TGTGCCAGCAGGCCCCGGGACTCCTCTGGAAACACCATATATTTT
NA	NA	TRBV27	TRBJ2-5	CASSFGGSETQYF	TGTGCCAGCAGTTTTGGAGGATCGGAGACCCAGTACTTC
NA	NA	TRBV5-4	TRBJ2-3	CASSLQQDTDTQYF	TGTGCCAGCAGCCTCCAGCAGGACACAGATACGCAGTATTTT
NA	NA	TRBV10-1	TRBJ2-1	CASSSMRGSYNEQFF	TGCGCCAGCAGCTCGATGCGGGGCTCCTACAATGAGCAGTTCTTC
TRBD2	NA	TRBV28	TRBJ2-7	CASSGTSGRAFKEQYF	TGTGCCAGCAGCGGGACTAGCGGGAGGGCCTTTAAGGAGCAGTACTTC
TRBD2	NA	TRBV5-1	TRBJ2-1	CASSWTGGSSYNEQFF	TGCGCCAGCAGTTGGACTGGCGGGAGCTCCTACAATGAGCAGTTCTTC
NA	NA	TRBV29-1	TRBJ2-4	CSVEDPQGMDIQYF	TGCAGCGTTGAAGATCCCCAGGGAATGGACATTCAGTACTTC
NA	few	TRBV6-6	TRBJ1-6	CASSYTAGRPLHF	TGTGCCAGCAGTTACACAGCAGGGAGGCCCCTCCACTTT
NA	NA	TRBV10-3	TRBJ1-1	CASTGLNTEAFF	TGTGCCAGTACAGGGCTGAACACTGAAGCTTTCTTT
NA	NA	TRBV19	TRBJ1-1	CASSITGGLKAFF	TGTGCCAGTAGTATAACGGGGGGGCTAAAAGCTTTCTTT
TRBD1	once	TRBV2	TRBJ1-5	CASSRTGSSNQPQHF	TGTGCCAGCAGCCGGACAGGGTCTAGCAATCAGCCCCAGCATTTT
NA	once	TRBV12-5	TRBJ2-5	CASGLPPVGLAIRETQYF	TGTGCTAGTGGTTTGCCTCCCGTTGGGCTAGCGATCCGAGAGACCCAGTACTTC
TRBD1	NA	TRBV9	TRBJ2-7	CASSQGTGGYEQYF	TGTGCCAGCAGCCAGGGGACAGGGGGCTACGAGCAGTACTTC
NA	NA	TRBV6-4	TRBJ2-3	CASSDPPQGHTQYF	TGTGCCAGCAGTGACCCCCCACAGGGACATACGCAGTATTTT
TRBD2	NA	TRBV6-4	TRBJ2-5	CASSAEAGSQETQYF	TGTGCCAGCAGTGCCGAAGCGGGATCCCAAGAGACCCAGTACTTC
TRBD1	NA	TRBV7-2	TRBJ1-2	CASSQRTGGTSGYTF	TGTGCCAGCAGCCAACGGACAGGGGGGACTAGTGGCTACACCTTC
NA	NA	TRBV18	TRBJ2-1	CASSPRHRSYNEQFF	TGTGCCAGCTCACCGCGACACCGCTCCTACAATGAGCAGTTCTTC
NA	NA	TRBV2	TRBJ1-1	CASSGKRTEAFF	TGTGCCAGCAGCGGGAAGAGAACTGAAGCTTTCTTT